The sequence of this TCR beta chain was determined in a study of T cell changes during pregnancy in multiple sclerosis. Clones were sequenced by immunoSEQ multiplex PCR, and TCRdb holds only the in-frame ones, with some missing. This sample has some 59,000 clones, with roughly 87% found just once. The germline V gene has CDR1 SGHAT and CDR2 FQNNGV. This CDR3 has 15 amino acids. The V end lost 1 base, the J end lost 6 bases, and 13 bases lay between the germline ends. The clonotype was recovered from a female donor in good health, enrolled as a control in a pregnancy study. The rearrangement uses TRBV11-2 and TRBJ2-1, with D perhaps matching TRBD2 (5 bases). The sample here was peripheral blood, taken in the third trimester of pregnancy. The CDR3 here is CASSLVFLAGNEQFF. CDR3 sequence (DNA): TGTGCCAGCAGCTTAGTATTCCTAGCTGGCAATGAGCAGTTCTTC.